Listed below are T cell receptor beta chains from one sample, sequenced in a study of blood T cell repertoires in COVID-19. Sequenced by immunoSEQ multiplex PCR; TCRdb stores in-frame clones only, minus some. The sample lists about 61,000 clones, roughly 86% seen once, with roughly 7.2% in the top ten. Sequenced sample: peripheral blood. The receptor source for this set is a man in his fifties or sixties with acute or convalescent COVID-19. Each CDR3 is given with its conserved first and last residue. A D gene is named only where the DNA matches it firmly. Not every row has a clone size; where given, it reads once, few, many or a size class.

CDR3 protein: CASKQFYEQYF
D gene: -
V gene: TRBV6-5
clone size: once

CDR3 protein: CASSLVGEGNTIYF
D gene: -
V gene: TRBV5-1
clone size: -

CDR3 protein: CSAGDRIYGYTF
D gene: TRBD1
V gene: TRBV29-1
clone size: -

CDR3 protein: CASSAQGQGKYGYTF
D gene: TRBD1
V gene: TRBV19
clone size: -

CDR3 protein: CASRPLDRVGGYTF
D gene: TRBD1
V gene: TRBV6-5
clone size: -

CDR3 protein: CASSSPQGGYGYTF
D gene: TRBD1
V gene: TRBV19
clone size: -

CDR3 protein: CSASLPSPPDTQYF
D gene: -
V gene: TRBV20-1
clone size: -

CDR3 protein: CAWAGVNGELFF
D gene: -
V gene: TRBV30
clone size: -

CDR3 protein: CASSLALGRGEKLFF
D gene: -
V gene: TRBV5-5
clone size: few

CDR3 protein: CASSYGTGVYGYTF
D gene: TRBD1
V gene: TRBV5-1
clone size: -

CDR3 protein: CASSQVRGYEQYF
D gene: -
V gene: TRBV4-2
clone size: -

CDR3 protein: CASSSEGTANEKLFF
D gene: -
V gene: TRBV28
clone size: few

CDR3 protein: CATSRTSEETQYF
D gene: TRBD2
V gene: TRBV15
clone size: -

CDR3 protein: CAITSGGGSNEQFF
D gene: TRBD2
V gene: TRBV10-3
clone size: -

CDR3 protein: CASSPRQARGNEQFF
D gene: -
V gene: TRBV5-4
clone size: -

CDR3 protein: CASLQAPSTGELFF
D gene: -
V gene: TRBV5-6
clone size: -

CDR3 protein: CASSLQGSYNEQFF
D gene: -
V gene: TRBV5-6
clone size: -

CDR3 protein: CASSVLRAEQFF
D gene: -
V gene: TRBV2
clone size: -

CDR3 protein: CASSRDRGFHEQYF
D gene: TRBD1
V gene: TRBV2
clone size: -

CDR3 protein: CASREGGGRWYGYTF
D gene: -
V gene: TRBV2
clone size: once

CDR3 protein: CASSLAARAGYTF
D gene: -
V gene: TRBV7-2
clone size: -

CDR3 protein: CASRRTRYSNQPQHF
D gene: -
V gene: TRBV6-5
clone size: -

CDR3 protein: CAISDGQNSPLHF
D gene: -
V gene: TRBV10-3
clone size: -

CDR3 protein: CASSLLTGSTGELFF
D gene: -
V gene: TRBV7-9
clone size: -

CDR3 protein: CASRPWTGGVEKLFF
D gene: -
V gene: TRBV12-2
clone size: once

CDR3 protein: CASSPGLAPTGELFF
D gene: TRBD2
V gene: TRBV5-1
clone size: -

CDR3 protein: CASSPRGTGIVVGDYGYTF
D gene: TRBD1
V gene: TRBV18
clone size: -

CDR3 protein: CASSVRASYDTEAFF
D gene: -
V gene: TRBV9
clone size: -

CDR3 protein: CASSLGVRDGNTIYF
D gene: -
V gene: TRBV5-1
clone size: -

CDR3 protein: CASSLEGLAGATVRDTQYF
D gene: TRBD2
V gene: TRBV5-1
clone size: -

CDR3 protein: CASSYPQGYGYTF
D gene: TRBD1
V gene: TRBV6-5
clone size: -

CDR3 protein: CAIGLAGGQNEQFF
D gene: TRBD2
V gene: TRBV10-3
clone size: -

CDR3 protein: CASSVKRGFTEAFF
D gene: -
V gene: TRBV27
clone size: -

CDR3 protein: CASSPQGQLNTEAFF
D gene: TRBD1
V gene: TRBV5-5
clone size: -

CDR3 protein: CASSHPGHREGWWEAFF
D gene: -
V gene: TRBV3-1/TRBV3-2
clone size: -

CDR3 protein: CASTLSRTEGYGYTF
D gene: -
V gene: TRBV5-6
clone size: -

CDR3 protein: CASSLRGRSTNTGELFF
D gene: -
V gene: TRBV5-6
clone size: -

CDR3 protein: CASSPSRANDEQYF
D gene: -
V gene: TRBV18
clone size: -

CDR3 protein: CASSQDDGGTEAFF
D gene: -
V gene: TRBV4-3
clone size: once

CDR3 protein: CASSHTGQSPLHF
D gene: -
V gene: TRBV14
clone size: medium-sized

CDR3 protein: CAWGDSQETQYF
D gene: TRBD1
V gene: TRBV30
clone size: -

CDR3 protein: CAWSGEGRSGNTIYF
D gene: -
V gene: TRBV30
clone size: -

CDR3 protein: CASSAGTAYGYTF
D gene: TRBD1
V gene: TRBV9
clone size: -

CDR3 protein: CAISEAGTGAELNTEAFF
D gene: TRBD1
V gene: TRBV10-3
clone size: -

CDR3 protein: CASTPTSGRNTGELFF
D gene: TRBD2
V gene: TRBV7-2
clone size: -

CDR3 protein: CASSLRDSYGYTF
D gene: TRBD1
V gene: TRBV6-5
clone size: -

CDR3 protein: CASSADRERETQYF
D gene: TRBD1
V gene: TRBV13
clone size: -

CDR3 protein: CASRLTGTGTEAFF
D gene: -
V gene: TRBV14
clone size: -

CDR3 protein: CSAGSGGEQFF
D gene: TRBD1
V gene: TRBV20-1
clone size: -

CDR3 protein: CASSEGQVYNYGYTF
D gene: -
V gene: TRBV6-1
clone size: -

CDR3 protein: CASSRLSRTANTEAFF
D gene: -
V gene: TRBV2
clone size: -

CDR3 protein: CASTQREGRATNEKLFF
D gene: -
V gene: TRBV19
clone size: -

CDR3 protein: CASIGAQGSKFF
D gene: -
V gene: TRBV5-5
clone size: -

CDR3 protein: CAWSGQGLNNSPLHF
D gene: TRBD1
V gene: TRBV30
clone size: -

CDR3 protein: CASSYGAALMNTEAFF
D gene: -
V gene: TRBV6-5
clone size: once

CDR3 protein: CASSPIRQGEQFF
D gene: TRBD1
V gene: TRBV6-2/TRBV6-3
clone size: -

CDR3 protein: CASSHGLATLNTGELFF
D gene: TRBD2
V gene: TRBV5-6
clone size: -

CDR3 protein: CASSPDRGYGYTF
D gene: TRBD1
V gene: TRBV27
clone size: -

CDR3 protein: CASSTGVYEQYF
D gene: TRBD1
V gene: TRBV12-3/TRBV12-4
clone size: -

CDR3 protein: CASSTLPNQPQHF
D gene: -
V gene: TRBV19
clone size: -